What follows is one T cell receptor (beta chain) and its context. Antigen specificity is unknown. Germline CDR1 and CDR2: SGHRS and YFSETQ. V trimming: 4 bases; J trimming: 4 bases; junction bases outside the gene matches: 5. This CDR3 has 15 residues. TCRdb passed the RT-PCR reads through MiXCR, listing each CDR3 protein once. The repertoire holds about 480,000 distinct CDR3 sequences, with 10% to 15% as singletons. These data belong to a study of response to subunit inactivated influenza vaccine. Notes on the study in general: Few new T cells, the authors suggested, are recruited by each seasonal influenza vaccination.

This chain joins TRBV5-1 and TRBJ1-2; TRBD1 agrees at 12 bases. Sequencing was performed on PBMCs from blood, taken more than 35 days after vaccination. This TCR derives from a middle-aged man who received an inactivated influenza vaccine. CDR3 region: CASSVGTGGSYGYTF. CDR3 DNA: TGCGCCAGCAGCGTAGGGACAGGGGGCAGCTATGGCTACACCTTC.